This T cell receptor beta chain was captured by sequencing in a study of T-cell reconstitution after alpha-beta-depleted transplantation in children. The library targeted TCRbeta and was prepared with unique molecular identifiers. TCRdb ran MiXCR on the PCR reads and lists one entry per CDR3 protein. There are a few hundred thousand distinct CDR3 sequences in the sample; 10% occur only once, and 2% to 2.5% lies in the top ten. The sequencing here drew on PBMCs from the stem cell graft donor, taken from the stem cell graft. The source of this sequence is a human donor who donated a stem cell graft to a child with acute lymphoblastic leukemia.

CDR3 DNA sequence: TGCAGTGCAAAGAGCCCGGTATACGACTACGAGCAGTACTTC. Translation: CSAKSPVYDYEQYF. The chain recombines TRBV20-1 with TRBJ2-7; unclear D gene. Trimming stripped 6 bases from V and 3 bases from J, with 18 bases between. The CDR3 contains 14 residues. CDR1 and CDR2 (germline): DFQATT, SNEGSKA (reference sequence).